The 21 T cell receptor beta chains below all came from one sample that was sequenced in a study of blood T cell repertoires in COVID-19. Data came from immunoSEQ multiplex PCR; TCRdb stores just in-frame clones and leaves some out. The sample lists 210,000 or so clones, about four fifths seen once, with about 4.6% in the top ten. Material for sequencing was PBMCs or T cells enriched from blood (not recorded which). Receptors were obtained from a woman aged 50 to 65 who had been exposed to COVID-19.

V and J are TRBV6-5 and TRBJ1-1; 7 bases fit TRBD1. V gave up 8 bases and J gave up 8 bases; unmatched junction bases: 8. The germline V gene encodes CDR1 MNHEY and CDR2 SVGAGI. The length of the CDR3 is 12 residues. The CDR3 nucleotides are TGTGCCAGCGCCGGACAGGCTGACGAAGCTTTCTTT. It is translated as CASAGQADEAFF.

The chain has TRBV5-6 and TRBJ2-7; 7 bases line up with TRBD1. The ends lost 4 bases at V and 5 bases at J; junction bases unmatched: 12. Per the germline V gene, CDR1 is SGHDT and CDR2 is YYEEEE. This CDR3 is 15 amino acids long. CDR3 DNA sequence: TGTGCCAGCAGCGGACTGGACAGGACCCTCGACGAGCAGTACTTC. It translates to CASSGLDRTLDEQYF. The full variable domain, with the rest looked up from reference TRBV5-6 and TRBJ2-7, is DAGVTQSPTHLIKTRGQQVTLRCSPKSGHDTVSWYQQALGQGPQFIFQYYEEEERQRGNFPDRFSGHQFPNYSSELNVNALLLGDSALYLCASSGLDRTLDEQYFGPGTRLTVT.

The chain has TRBV7-6 and TRBJ1-1; TRBD1 might be the D (5 bases). V was trimmed by 4 bases and J by 6 bases, leaving 12 bases between them. The CDR3 totals 13 residues. Looked up from germline, CDR1 is SGHVS and CDR2 is FNYEAQ. The CDR3: CASSSRGGAEAFF. DNA for the CDR3: TGTGCCAGCAGCTCTCGCGGGGGGGCTGAAGCTTTCTTT.

V and J are TRBV7-2 and TRBJ1-5; D is possibly TRBD1 (5 bases). Trimming removed 3 bases at V and 1 base at J, with 22 bases between. The germline gives CDR1 SGHTA, CDR2 FQGNSA. The CDR3 has 19 amino acids. The CDR3 protein is CASSFRAFPRVGSNQPQHF. CDR3 in DNA: TGTGCCAGCAGCTTCCGGGCGTTCCCCAGGGTCGGAAGCAATCAGCCCCAGCATTTT.

J is TRBJ2-7 and V is TRBV5-4; TRBD2 agrees at 9 bases. The CDR3 consists of 15 residues. J lost 7 bases, V lost 1 base, and 9 bases had no gene match. CDR1 SGHNT and CDR2 YYREEE come from the germline V gene (reference sequence). The CDR3 loop is CASSLQRGALEEQYF. The CDR3 DNA is TGTGCCAGCAGCTTGCAGCGGGGGGCCCTTGAGGAGCAGTACTTC.

The genes are TRBV28 and TRBJ1-5; D gene unclear. The germline V gene encodes CDR1 MDHEN and CDR2 SYDVKM. This CDR3 region has 12 residues. The V gene lost 4 bases and the J gene lost 5 bases, with 6 bases spanning the gap. Written as DNA, the CDR3 is TGTGCCAGCAGTTCCGCGTATCAGCCCCAGCATTTT. Translation: CASSSAYQPQHF.

V gene TRBV19 combines with J gene TRBJ2-6; perhaps TRBD2 as D (5 bases). Germline V gene lookup returns CDR1 LNHDA and CDR2 SQIVND (reference sequence). The CDR3 consists of 15 residues. Trimming stripped 4 bases from V and 1 base from J, with 8 bases between. In DNA form, the CDR3 reads TGTGCCAGTAGTAGGACTCGTTCTGGGGCCAACGTCCTGACTTTC. The encoded protein is CASSRTRSGANVLTF.

This rearrangement joins TRBV20-1 to TRBJ2-7; 10 nucleotides match TRBD1. The length of the CDR3 is 15 residues. From germline, CDR1 is DFQATT and CDR2 SNEGSKA (reference sequence). The junction had 11 bases not matched to a gene; V was cut back by 3 bases and J by 6 bases. CDR3 bases: TGCAGTGCTAGTGGGGGGGGACAGGGGTTAGGCGAGCAGTACTTC. The encoded protein is CSASGGGQGLGEQYF.

V and J are TRBV29-1 and TRBJ2-5, with TRBD2 identical over 8 bases. From germline, CDR1 is SQVTM and CDR2 ANQGSEA. The CDR3 covers 15 residues. V lost 5 bases to trimming and J lost 5 bases; unmatched junction nucleotides: 13. The chain's CDR3 is CSVFTAIAGRETQYF. CDR3 sequence (DNA): TGCAGCGTTTTTACGGCTATAGCGGGGCGGGAGACCCAGTACTTC.

The J gene is TRBJ2-1, the V gene TRBV3-1 (or the pseudogene TRBV3-2), with TRBD2 as a possible D gene (6 bases). The CDR3 contains 13 residues. V lost 1 base, J lost 10 bases, and 11 bases lay in between. Germline-derived CDR1 and CDR2 are LGHDT and YNNKEL (reference sequence). This CDR3 reads CASSQVMRDEQFF. The CDR3 bases are TGTGCCAGCAGCCAAGTTATGCGGGACGAGCAGTTCTTC.

This sequence joins TRBV2 and TRBJ2-1; D not resolved. Germline V CDR1 and CDR2: SNHLY, FYNNEI. The CDR3 contains 13 residues. The germline V and J ends were trimmed by 8 bases and 5 bases, with 13 bases remaining between them. The CDR3 is CASLALRDNEQFF. The CDR3, as DNA: TGTGCCAGCCTTGCGCTGCGTGACAATGAGCAGTTCTTC.

The gene calls are TRBV5-1 and TRBJ2-7, with TRBD1 matching 7 bases. V was pared by 8 bases and J by 0 bases, with 8 bases of the junction left unmatched. The CDR3 extends over 14 amino acids. Germline CDR1 reads SGHRS; CDR2 reads YFSETQ. The CDR3 here is CASRPGTASYEQYF. The CDR3 DNA sequence: TGCGCCAGTCGACCCGGGACAGCCTCCTACGAGCAGTACTTC.

J is TRBJ1-6 and V is TRBV27; 11 nucleotides match TRBD1. CDR3 length: 16 amino acids. The germline gives CDR1 MNHEY, CDR2 SMNVEV (reference sequence). The V and J ends lost 6 bases and 7 bases, in that order; junction bases with no gene match: 8. CDR3 amino acids: CASRLDRGLPNSPLHF. Here the CDR3 DNA reads TGTGCCAGCAGGCTGGACAGGGGGCTACCAAATTCACCCCTCCACTTT.

V and J are TRBV7-9 and TRBJ2-2; D may be TRBD2 (5 bases). Germline V lookup: CDR1 SEHNR, CDR2 FQNEAQ (reference sequence). V gave up 1 base and J gave up 3 bases, with 9 bases separating them. CDR3 length equals 15 residues. The CDR3 DNA reads as TGTGCCAGCAGCTTAGGAGGGCGGTACACCGGGGAGCTGTTTTTT. Its translation: CASSLGGRYTGELFF.

This chain links TRBV6-5 with TRBJ2-1, with 9 bases aligning to TRBD2. V shed 7 bases, J shed 8 bases, and the junction held 9 bases outside the gene matches. The CDR3 covers 14 residues. Germline V CDR1 and CDR2: MNHEY, SVGAGI. In nucleotides, the CDR3 is TGTGCCAGCAAACCCAGCGGGGGGTCTCATGAGCAGTTCTTC. Its protein product is CASKPSGGSHEQFF.

The gene calls are TRBV7-8 and TRBJ1-1, with 7 nucleotides matching TRBD1. There are 16 residues in the CDR3. Germline V gives CDR1 SGHVS, CDR2 FQNEAQ. Losses at the gene ends were 4 bases for V and 0 bases for J; bases not matched to a gene: 8. Written as DNA, the CDR3 is TGTGCCAGCAGCTCGATCCGACAGGGCCTGAACACTGAAGCTTTCTTT. This gives the protein CASSSIRQGLNTEAFF. Based on the CDR3 plus reference TRBV7-8 and TRBJ1-1, the full variable domain is GAGVSQSPRYKVAKRGQDVALRCDPISGHVSLFWYQQALGQGPEFLTYFQNEAQLDKSGLPSDRFFAERPEGSVSTLKIQRTQQEDSAVYLCASSSIRQGLNTEAFFGQGTRLTVV.

The chain carries TRBV4-3 and TRBJ2-3, with TRBD2 as a possible D gene (5 bases). Germline loops: CDR1 LGHNA, CDR2 YSLEER. Deletions cut 5 bases from V and 0 bases from J, with 12 bases between. The CDR3 covers 15 residues. The CDR3 spells CASSGSGSSTDTQYF. CDR3 DNA: TGCGCCAGCAGCGGCTCTGGGAGCAGCACAGATACGCAGTATTTT.

Only one count was recorded for this clone. This clone may be a read error of a much larger clone one base away. V usage is TRBV5-6 and J usage is TRBJ1-1, with 7 positions matching TRBD1. Trimming cost V 5 bases and J 11 bases; bases outside gene matches: 15. The CDR3 consists of 14 residues. Per germline, CDR1 SGHDT and CDR2 YYEEEE. The DNA for the CDR3 is TGTGCCAGCAGTCGCTCCACAGGGGCAGGAGATGCTTTCTTT. This translates into CASSRSTGAGDAFF.

V gene TRBV6-6 combines with J gene TRBJ2-2; 9 bases are shared with TRBD2. Losses at the gene ends were 6 bases for V and 0 bases for J; bases not matched to a gene: 5. CDR3 length: 16 residues. The V gene's germline CDR1 is MNHNY and CDR2 SVGAGI (reference sequence). The CDR3 region has the DNA TGTGCCAGCAGCCTGCGGGGGGGGCCGAACACCGGGGAGCTGTTTTTT. This translates into CASSLRGGPNTGELFF.

This clone was picked up one time. The genes are TRBV5-6 and TRBJ1-5; no reliable D call. Germline V gene lookup returns CDR1 SGHDT and CDR2 YYEEEE. V gave up 0 bases and J gave up 0 bases, with 13 bases separating them. The CDR3 sequence is 17 residues long. This chain's CDR3 is CASSLGPGIYSNQPQHF. The CDR3 nucleotides are TGTGCCAGCAGCTTGGGTCCGGGAATCTATAGCAATCAGCCCCAGCATTTT.

The gene calls are TRBV28 and TRBJ1-3; 9 positions agree with TRBD1. CDR3 size: 12 residues. Germline lookup yields CDR1 MDHEN and CDR2 SYDVKM. Trimming at V came to 10 bases and at J to 10 bases, leaving 8 bases not matched to a gene. The DNA of the CDR3 is TGTGCCACCTGGGACAGGGAAGATACCATATATTTT. Protein sequence: CATWDREDTIYF.